The clone carrying this TCR beta chain was seen many times. Its antigen is not identified. The V and J ends lost 4 bases and 5 bases respectively, with 11 bases between them. This CDR3 region has 13 residues. Germline values: CDR1 SGHDN, CDR2 FVKESK. A second about 6 to 11 cycle PCR used barcoded and J-beta primers. Researchers report that each sample yielded at least 3 million CDR3-containing paired-end reads. MiXCR, applied by TCRdb to the 5' RACE reads, yields one record per CDR3 protein. The table has approximately 810,000 distinct CDR3 sequences, under 35% seen once. This specimen comes from a study of blood T cells in healthy people across ages. Whole-study results and caveats: A greater number of naive CD4+ cells and higher diversity distinguished long-lived donors from aged donors. Estimates drawn from one million T cells were deemed to understate diversity.

The specimen sequenced was blood. The chain is built from TRBV14 and TRBJ2-5; no clear D gene. The TCR comes from a woman of 80 years or more in good health. The CDR3 nucleotides read TGTGCCAGCAGCCGCGTTTCCCGGGAGACCCAGTACTTC. Its translation: CASSRVSRETQYF. Supplemented by reference TRBV14 and TRBJ2-5, the full variable domain reads EAGVTQFPSHSVIEKGQTVTLRCDPISGHDNLYWYRRVMGKEIKFLLHFVKESKQDESGMPNNRFLAERTGGTYSTLKVQPAELEDSGVYFCASSRVSRETQYFGPGTRLLVL.